The sequence of this T cell receptor beta chain was determined in a study of T-cell memory formation after mild COVID-19. Study-wide background: Clusters were largely donor specific.

MiXCR was run by TCRdb on the 5' RACE reads, yielding one entry per CDR3 protein. This table has about 430,000 distinct CDR3 sequences, 20% to 25% appearing once. Study conclusions and caveats: Pre-infection memory showed some responding clones, and this suggested that cross-reactive memory joined.

A note on this clonotype: The antigen remains unidentified.

The CDR3 spans 16 residues. Germline V gene sequence: CDR1 SGHVS, CDR2 FNYEAQ. Trimming shortened V by 4 bases and J by 0 bases, and 13 bases separated the two germline ends. This rearrangement joins TRBV7-6 to TRBJ1-5; D might be TRBD1 (5 bases). The clonotype originates from an adult woman who had mild COVID-19 (a few samples of this study predate the infection). Cell type and time point are not known. Sequences were obtained from PBMCs or a T cell subset sorted from them (not recorded which). The CDR3 DNA reads TGTGCCAGCAGCTCGGAACACAGGAGTAGCAATCAGCCCCAGCATTTT. Translation gives CASSSEHRSSNQPQHF.